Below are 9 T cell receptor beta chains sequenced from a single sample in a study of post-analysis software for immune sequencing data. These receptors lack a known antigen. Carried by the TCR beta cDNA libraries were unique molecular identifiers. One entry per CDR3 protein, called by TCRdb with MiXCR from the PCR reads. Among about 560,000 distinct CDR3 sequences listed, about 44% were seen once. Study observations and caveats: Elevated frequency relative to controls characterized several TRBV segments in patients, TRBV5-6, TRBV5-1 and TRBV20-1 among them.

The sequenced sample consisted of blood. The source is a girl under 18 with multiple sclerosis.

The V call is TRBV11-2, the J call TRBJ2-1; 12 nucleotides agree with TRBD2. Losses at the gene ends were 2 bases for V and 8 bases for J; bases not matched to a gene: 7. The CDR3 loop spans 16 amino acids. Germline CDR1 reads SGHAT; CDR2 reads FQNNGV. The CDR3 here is CASSLSTSGSGYEQFF. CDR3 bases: TGTGCCAGCAGCTTATCGACTAGCGGGAGTGGATATGAGCAGTTCTTC.

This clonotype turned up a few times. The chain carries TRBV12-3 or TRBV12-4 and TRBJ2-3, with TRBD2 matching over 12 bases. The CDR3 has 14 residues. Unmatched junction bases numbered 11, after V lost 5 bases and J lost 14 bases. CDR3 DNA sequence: TGTGCCAGCAGTGCTTCTAGCGGGAGGGCCGTGGCGTATTTT. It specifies CASSASSGRAVAYF.

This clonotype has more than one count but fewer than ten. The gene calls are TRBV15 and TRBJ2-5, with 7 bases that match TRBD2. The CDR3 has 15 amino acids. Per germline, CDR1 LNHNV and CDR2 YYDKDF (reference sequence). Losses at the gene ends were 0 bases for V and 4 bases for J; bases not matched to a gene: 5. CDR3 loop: CATSRDRGRGETQYF. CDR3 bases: TGTGCCACCAGCAGAGATCGGGGGAGGGGAGAGACCCAGTACTTC.

CDR3 DNA sequence: TGTGCCAGCAGCTTACCGCAGACCGGGACAGGGTTCGGAGATACGCAGTATTTT. Encoded protein: CASSLPQTGTGFGDTQYF. The chain recombines TRBV5-5 with TRBJ2-3; TRBD1 matches at 9 bases. V shed 2 bases, J shed 5 bases, and the junction held 15 bases outside the gene matches. Per germline, CDR1 SGHKS and CDR2 YYEKEE (reference sequence). The CDR3 contains 18 residues.

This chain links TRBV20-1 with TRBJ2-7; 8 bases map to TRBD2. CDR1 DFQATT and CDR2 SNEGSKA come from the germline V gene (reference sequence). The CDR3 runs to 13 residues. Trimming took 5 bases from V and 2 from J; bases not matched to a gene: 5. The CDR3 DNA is TGCAGTGCTGGGACTAGTGCAACCTACGAGCAGTACTTC. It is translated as CSAGTSATYEQYF.

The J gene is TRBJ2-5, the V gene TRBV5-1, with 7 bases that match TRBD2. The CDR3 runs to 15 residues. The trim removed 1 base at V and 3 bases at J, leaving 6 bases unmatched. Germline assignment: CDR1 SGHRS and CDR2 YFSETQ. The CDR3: CASSLSISGKETQYF. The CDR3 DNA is TGCGCCAGCAGCTTGTCCATAAGCGGGAAAGAGACCCAGTACTTC.

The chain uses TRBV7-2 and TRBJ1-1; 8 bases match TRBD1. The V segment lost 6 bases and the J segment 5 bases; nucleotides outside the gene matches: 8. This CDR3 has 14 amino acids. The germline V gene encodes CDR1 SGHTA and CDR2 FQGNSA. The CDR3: CASRQDRGRTEAFF. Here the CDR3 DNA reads TGTGCCAGCAGACAAGACAGGGGTCGGACTGAAGCTTTCTTT. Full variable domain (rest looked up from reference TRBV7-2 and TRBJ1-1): GAGVSQSPSNKVTEKGKDVELRCDPISGHTALYWYRQSLGQGLEFLIYFQGNSAPDKSGLPSDRFSAERTGGSVSTLTIQRTQQEDSAVYLCASRQDRGRTEAFFGQGTRLTVV.

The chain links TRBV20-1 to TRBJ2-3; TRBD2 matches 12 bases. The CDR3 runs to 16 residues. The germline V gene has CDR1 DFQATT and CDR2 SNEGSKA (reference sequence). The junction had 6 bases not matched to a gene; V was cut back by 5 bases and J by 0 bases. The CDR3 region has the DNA TGCAGTGCTGGGGCGACTAGCGGGAGTAGCACAGATACGCAGTATTTT. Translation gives CSAGATSGSSTDTQYF.

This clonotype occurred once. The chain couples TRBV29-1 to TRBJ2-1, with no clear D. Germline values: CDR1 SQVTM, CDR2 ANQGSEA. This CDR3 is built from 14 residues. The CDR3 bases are TGCAGTACCTTATCGGAGTTAGCTTACAATGAGCAGTTCTTC. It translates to CSTLSELAYNEQFF.